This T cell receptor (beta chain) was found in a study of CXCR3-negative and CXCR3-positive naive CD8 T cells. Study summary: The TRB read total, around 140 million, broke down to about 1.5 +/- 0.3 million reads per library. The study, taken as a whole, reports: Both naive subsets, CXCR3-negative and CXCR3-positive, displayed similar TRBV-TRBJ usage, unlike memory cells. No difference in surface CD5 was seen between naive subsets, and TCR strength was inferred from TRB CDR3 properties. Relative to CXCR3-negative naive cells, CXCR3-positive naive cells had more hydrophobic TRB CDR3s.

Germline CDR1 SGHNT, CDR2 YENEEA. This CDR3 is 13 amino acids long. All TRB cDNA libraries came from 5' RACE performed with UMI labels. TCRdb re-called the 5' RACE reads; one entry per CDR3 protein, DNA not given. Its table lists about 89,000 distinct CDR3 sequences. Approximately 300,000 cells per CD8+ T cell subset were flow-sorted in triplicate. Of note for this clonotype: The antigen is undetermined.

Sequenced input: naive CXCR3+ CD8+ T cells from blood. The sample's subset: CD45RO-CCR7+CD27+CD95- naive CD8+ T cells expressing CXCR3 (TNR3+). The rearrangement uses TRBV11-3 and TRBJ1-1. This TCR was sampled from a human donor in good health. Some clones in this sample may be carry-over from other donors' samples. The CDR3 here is CASRDKANTEAFF.